A single T cell receptor (beta chain) is shown here with its context. This CDR3 region has 19 residues. Germline lookup yields CDR1 LGHDT and CDR2 YNNKEL (reference sequence). V was shortened by 0 bases and J by 0 bases, with 20 bases between the two germline ends. The record originates from a study of blood T cell repertoires in COVID-19. Turning to the study itself: Material from acute and convalescent COVID-19 was sourced from the United States, Italy and Spain.

Assay: immunoSEQ multiplex PCR; the TCRdb copy retains only in-frame clones and omits some. Of about 210,000 clones in the sample, 75% to 90% are singletons; the top ten hold around 4.8%. The sequenced sample consisted of peripheral blood. The V gene is TRBV3-1 (or the pseudogene TRBV3-2), the J gene TRBJ1-2, with D perhaps matching TRBD1 (5 bases). The origin of this receptor is a woman in her forties with acute or convalescent COVID-19. CDR3 loop: CASSQDLGGATRANYGYTF. In DNA form, the CDR3 reads TGTGCCAGCAGCCAAGATCTCGGTGGGGCCACTCGGGCTAACTATGGCTACACCTTC.